This TCR beta chain was recorded in a study of long-term antiretroviral therapy in people with HIV. The CDR3 spans 15 residues. V dropped 0 bases and J dropped 6 bases, with 14 bases sitting between them. Germline V gene lookup returns CDR1 SGHDT and CDR2 YYEEEE. The run of the v3.0 immunoSEQ assay was at survey level. The protocol was immunoSEQ multiplex PCR, while the TCRdb copy is restricted to in-frame clones and leaves out a portion. The sample records some 25,000 clones, 65% to 90% being singletons. This clone was recorded only once. Sample: unsorted PBMCs, taken 1.2 years after starting antiretroviral therapy. The chain joins TRBV5-6 to TRBJ2-3; no firm D call. This TCR was sampled from a man aged 50-60 years with HIV. This chain's CDR3 is CASSLELTQSDTQYF. The CDR3 DNA sequence: TGTGCCAGCAGCTTGGAACTAACACAGTCGGATACGCAGTATTTT.